The source of this T cell receptor (beta chain) is a study of vaccination effects on CD4 cells after COVID-19. For the study at large: Samples collected post-vaccine were obtained a median of 72 days after the second dose. Study observations and caveats: By a late point after vaccination, infection- and vaccine-induced clones had shrunk markedly through clonal contraction.

Here immunoSEQ multiplex PCR was the method, and the copy in TCRdb shows in-frame clones only, minus some. The sample has about 46,000 clones; nearly 75% are singletons. With respect to this clone: As yet, its antigen is unknown.

ViraFEST used viral peptide pools to expand antigen-specific CD4+ T cells before sequencing. Isolating CD4+ T cells followed approximately ten days of culture. BNT162b2 vaccine or mRNA-1273 vaccine was given to participants in two doses. Around 2.2 million PBMC were seeded per well and grown in the presence of 10 IU/ml IL-2 and around 11 ug/ml peptides. The CDR3 extends over 15 amino acids. V was trimmed by 2 bases and J by 2 bases, leaving 10 bases between them. Germline V lookup: CDR1 LGHDT, CDR2 YNNKEL (reference sequence). The sequence was obtained from a human donor who received a COVID-19 vaccine. Material: CD4+ T cells from PBMCs cultured with HCoV-OC43 spike peptides, obtained after COVID-19 vaccination. Subset meaning: HCoV-OC43 spike overlapping peptide pool stimulation. V is TRBV3-1 (or the pseudogene TRBV3-2) and J is TRBJ1-5; D is undetermined. CDR3 residues: CASSQQSTGNQPQHF. DNA for the CDR3: TGTGCCAGCAGCCAACAAAGCACGGGCAATCAGCCCCAGCATTTT.